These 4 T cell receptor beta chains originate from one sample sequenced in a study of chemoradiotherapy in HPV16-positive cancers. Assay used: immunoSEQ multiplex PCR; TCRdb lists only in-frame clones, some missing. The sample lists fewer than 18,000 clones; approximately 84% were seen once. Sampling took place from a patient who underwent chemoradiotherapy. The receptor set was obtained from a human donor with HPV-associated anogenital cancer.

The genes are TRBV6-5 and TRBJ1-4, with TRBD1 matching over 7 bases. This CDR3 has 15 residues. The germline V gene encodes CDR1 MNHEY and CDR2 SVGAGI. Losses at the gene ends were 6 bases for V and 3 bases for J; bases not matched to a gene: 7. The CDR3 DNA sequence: TGTGCCAGCAGCGCGTCCGGGACAGCTAATGAAAAACTGTTTTTT. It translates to CASSASGTANEKLFF.

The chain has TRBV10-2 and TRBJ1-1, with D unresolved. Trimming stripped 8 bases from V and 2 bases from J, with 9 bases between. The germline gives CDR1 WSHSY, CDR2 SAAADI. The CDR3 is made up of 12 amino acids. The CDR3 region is CASREGNTEAFF. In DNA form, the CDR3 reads TGCGCCAGCCGAGAGGGAAACACTGAAGCTTTCTTT.

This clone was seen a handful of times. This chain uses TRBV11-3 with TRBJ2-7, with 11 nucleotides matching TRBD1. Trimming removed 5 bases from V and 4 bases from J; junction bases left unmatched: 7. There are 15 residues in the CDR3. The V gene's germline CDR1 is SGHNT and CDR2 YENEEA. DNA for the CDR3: TGTGCCAGCAGCCTCCGAGGGACAGGGGGATACGAGCAGTACTTC. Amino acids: CASSLRGTGGYEQYF.

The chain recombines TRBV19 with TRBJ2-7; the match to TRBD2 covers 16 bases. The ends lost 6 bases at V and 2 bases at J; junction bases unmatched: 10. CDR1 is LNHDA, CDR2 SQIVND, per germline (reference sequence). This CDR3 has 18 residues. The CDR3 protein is CASSYGTSGGVPTYEQYF. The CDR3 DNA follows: TGTGCCAGTAGCTACGGGACTAGCGGGGGGGTCCCCACCTACGAGCAGTACTTC.